The clone carrying this T cell receptor (beta chain) was detected only once. This sample is drawn from a study of T-cell memory formation after mild COVID-19. TCRdb called the 5' RACE reads again in MiXCR, with one record for every CDR3 protein. The sample holds approximately 290,000 distinct CDR3 sequences, 19% seen once. Sequencing input: PBMCs or a T cell subset sorted from them (not recorded which). The sequence came from a young man who had mild COVID-19 (a few samples of this study predate the infection). Cell type and time point are not known.

The DNA for the CDR3 is TGTGCCAGCAGGGGGGGTCGGGAGCAGTACTTC. Its protein product is CASRGGREQYF. The chain recombines TRBV7-2 with TRBJ2-7, with a tentative D call TRBD2 (6 bases). V was trimmed by 6 bases and J by 7 bases, leaving 10 bases between them. The CDR3 is made up of 11 amino acids. Germline assignment: CDR1 SGHTA and CDR2 FQGNSA.